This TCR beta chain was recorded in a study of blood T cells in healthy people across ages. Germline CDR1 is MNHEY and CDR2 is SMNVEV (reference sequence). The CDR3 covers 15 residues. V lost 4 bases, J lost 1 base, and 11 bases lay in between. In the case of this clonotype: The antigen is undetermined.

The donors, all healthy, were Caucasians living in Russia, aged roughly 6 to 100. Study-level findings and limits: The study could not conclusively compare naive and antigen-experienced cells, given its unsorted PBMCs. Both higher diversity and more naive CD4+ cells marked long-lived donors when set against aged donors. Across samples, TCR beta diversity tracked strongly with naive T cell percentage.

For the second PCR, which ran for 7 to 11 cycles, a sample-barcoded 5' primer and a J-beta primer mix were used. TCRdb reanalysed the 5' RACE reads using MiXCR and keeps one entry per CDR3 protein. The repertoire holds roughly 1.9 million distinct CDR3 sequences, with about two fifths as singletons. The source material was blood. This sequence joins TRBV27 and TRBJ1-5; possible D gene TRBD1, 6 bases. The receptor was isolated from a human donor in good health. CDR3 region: CASSYGRGSNQPQHF. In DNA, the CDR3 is TGTGCCAGCAGTTACGGGAGGGGGAGCAATCAGCCCCAGCATTTT.